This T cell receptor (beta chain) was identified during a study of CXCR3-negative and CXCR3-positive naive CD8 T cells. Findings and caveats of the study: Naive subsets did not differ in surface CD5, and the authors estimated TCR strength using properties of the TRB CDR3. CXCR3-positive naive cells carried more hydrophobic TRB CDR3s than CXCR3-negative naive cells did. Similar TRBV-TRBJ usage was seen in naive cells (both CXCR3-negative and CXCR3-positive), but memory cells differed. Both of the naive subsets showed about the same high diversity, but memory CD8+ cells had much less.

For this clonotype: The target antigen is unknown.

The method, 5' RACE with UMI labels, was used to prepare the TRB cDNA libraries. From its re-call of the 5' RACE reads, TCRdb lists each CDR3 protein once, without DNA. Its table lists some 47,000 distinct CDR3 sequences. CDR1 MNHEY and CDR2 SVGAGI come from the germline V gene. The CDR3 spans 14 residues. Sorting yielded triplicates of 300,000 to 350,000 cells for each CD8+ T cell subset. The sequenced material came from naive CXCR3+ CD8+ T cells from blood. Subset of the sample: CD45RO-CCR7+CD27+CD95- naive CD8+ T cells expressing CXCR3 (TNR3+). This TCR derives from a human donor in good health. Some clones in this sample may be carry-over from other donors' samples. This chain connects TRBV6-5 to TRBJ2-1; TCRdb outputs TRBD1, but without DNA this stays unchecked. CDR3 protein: CASSYTTGFNEQFF.